This T cell receptor (beta chain) derives from a study of control samples from healthy donors and cancer patients. Germline V gene data show CDR1 as SGHRS and CDR2 as YFSETQ. V dropped 5 bases and J dropped 3; count of bases not matched to a gene: 4. CDR3 size: 15 residues. Profiling relied on immunoSEQ multiplex PCR, and the TCRdb table lists in-frame clones only, not all of them. The profile shows 180,000 or so clones, 90% to 95% of them singletons. Details on this clone: Other DNA sequences from this sample encode an identical CDR3 as well.

The sequenced sample consisted of blood. The clonotype was recovered from a woman in her twenties or thirties in good health. This chain links TRBV5-1 with TRBJ2-3; TRBD2 matches 12 bases. CDR3 protein: CASSPTSGGTDTQYF. CDR3 sequence (DNA): TGCGCCAGCAGTCCGACTAGCGGGGGAACAGATACGCAGTATTTT.